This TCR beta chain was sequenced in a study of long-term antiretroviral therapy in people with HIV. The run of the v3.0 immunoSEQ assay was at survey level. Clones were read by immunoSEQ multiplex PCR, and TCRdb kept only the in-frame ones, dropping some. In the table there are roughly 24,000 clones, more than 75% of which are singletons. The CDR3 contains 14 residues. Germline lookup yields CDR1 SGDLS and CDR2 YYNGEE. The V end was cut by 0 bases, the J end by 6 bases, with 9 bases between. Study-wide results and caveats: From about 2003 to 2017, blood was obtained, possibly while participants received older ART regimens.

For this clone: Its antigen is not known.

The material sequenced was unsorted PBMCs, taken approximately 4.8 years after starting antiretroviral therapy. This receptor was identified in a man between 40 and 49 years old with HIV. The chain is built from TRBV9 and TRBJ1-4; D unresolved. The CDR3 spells CASSVGQSDEKLFF. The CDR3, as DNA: TGTGCCAGCAGCGTAGGGCAGTCTGATGAAAAACTGTTTTTT.